This TCR beta chain originates from a study of post-analysis software for immune sequencing data (dated by TCRdb to the mid-2010s). With respect to the entire study: Disease courses on record covered relapsing-remitting, secondary progressive and progressive-relapsing multiple sclerosis, though some patients had no subtype annotation. The patient repertoires were compared against 11 previously published healthy control repertoires obtained from donors aged about 6 to 26 years. A subset of samples was prepared in parallel using single-end sample barcoding, then pooled and co-amplified after Illumina adapter ligation.

CDR1 and CDR2 are drawn from the germline V gene (reference sequence): DFQATT, SNEGSKA. V is cut back by 4 bases and J by 2 bases, with 4 bases in the junction unmatched. Spanning cysteine to phenylalanine, the CDR3 consists of 13 amino acids. The sequence is cut down to CDR3 DNA, 39 bases in frame from base 1. To demonstrate the VDJtools post-analysis software, TCR beta repertoires were profiled from the peripheral blood of some 12 young patients with multiple sclerosis. The multiple sclerosis patients were children and adolescents between roughly 6 and 16 years of age. Overall results and qualifications from the work: Multiple sclerosis patients had significantly lower normalized Chao1 diversity than controls, a result that suggests substantial peripheral T-cell clonal expansion. Significantly higher frequencies in patients than in controls were found for five or six TRBV segments, including TRBV5-6, TRBV5-1 and TRBV20-1. Direct clustering with F measure showed strong co-clustering of samples prepared in the same batch, prompting a batch-effect correction. The multiple sclerosis patient group was slightly younger than the control group.

The library was made by PCR. This sample was sequenced with an Illumina HiSeq 2500. To reduce PCR and sequencing biases, unique molecular identifiers were incorporated into the TCR beta cDNA libraries. Roughly 500,000 cDNA molecules were obtained for every 1 to 10 million input T cells, so each molecule roughly corresponded to one T cell. Patient libraries were prepared and sequenced with the same protocol used for the earlier healthy control dataset. Within a given batch, samples were prepared together, multiplexed and sequenced on the same HiSeq lane. The authors processed their data as follows. Raw barcoded reads were processed with MIGEC, discarding single-read molecular identifier groups before consensus assembly and CDR3 extraction. Clonotype tables were post-analysed with VDJtools, normalizing diversity by down-sampling all datasets to the smallest sample size. To correct batch-related cross-sample contamination, repertoire overlap clustering matched CDR3 amino acid sequences but not nucleotide sequences. TCRdb itself trimmed the public reads at Q25 with fastp, ran MiXCR and retained productive beta chains. Records with the same CDR3 protein are collapsed into one entry carrying the most frequent genes and DNA. These V and J calls originate from TCRdb's pipeline instead of the authors' own analysis. This sample gives fewer than 850,000 distinct CDR3 sequences in total; 30% of them show up just once. Roughly 0.53% of the sample is taken by the ten largest.

Remarks on this clonotype: This receptor's antigen is unknown. No per-base quality is available; no much larger clone lies one base away.

Sequencing input: blood. The receptor's source is a girl aged 5-17 years with multiple sclerosis. The sequence is built from TRBV20-1 and TRBJ1-1; 7 central bases correspond to TRBD1. The CDR3: CSANSGGNTEAFF. The DNA reads TGCAGTGCTAATTCAGGGGGTAACACTGAAGCTTTCTTT.